The table lists the clone carrying this TCR beta chain with a count of one. No antigen is known for it. Some clones are missing from TCRdb's copy, which holds only in-frame ones; the method was immunoSEQ multiplex PCR. This sample has about 2 million clones, with 85% to 95% found just once. The entry originates in a study of shared clonotypes between healthy human individuals. General observations from the study: The expectation was that sequencing depth would affect clonotype sharing among donors.

Germline loops: CDR1 MNHEY, CDR2 SMNVEV (reference sequence). The CDR3 totals 18 residues. V lost 4 bases, J lost 4 bases, and 14 bases stayed unmatched. Cells designated naive CD8 were CD45RO-negative and were positively selected for CCR7, with terminally differentiated effector memory CD45RA+ cells excluded. The sample taken for sequencing was naive CD8+ T cells sorted from blood. The rearrangement uses TRBV27 and TRBJ2-1; TRBD1 matches at 9 bases. The origin of this receptor is a man aged 18 to 29 in good health. The CDR3 sequence is CASSSFTGGSSVYNEQFF. The CDR3, as DNA: TGTGCCAGCAGTTCGTTCACAGGGGGCTCTTCGGTTTACAATGAGCAGTTCTTC.